A single sample gave rise to the 21 T cell receptor beta chains below, sequenced in a study of blood T cell repertoires in COVID-19. The repertoire was sequenced with immunoSEQ multiplex PCR; TCRdb's copy has only in-frame clones and lacks some. The sample holds 150,000 to 200,000 clones, approximately 90% seen once. The sample taken for sequencing was peripheral blood. These receptors were taken from a man aged 18 to 30 with active or convalescent COVID-19.

This clone came up once. The chain uses TRBV9 and TRBJ2-6; 11 bases agree with TRBD1. The CDR3 covers 18 residues. Germline V gene lookup returns CDR1 SGDLS and CDR2 YYNGEE. V shed 1 base and J 1 base; nucleotides not matched to a gene: 4. The CDR3 DNA sequence: TGTGCCAGCAGCGTACCGGGACAGGGGGGATCTGGGGCCAACGTCCTGACTTTC. This encodes CASSVPGQGGSGANVLTF.

V usage is TRBV5-1 and J usage is TRBJ2-7, with 8 bases lining up with TRBD1. The CDR3 has 15 residues. Germline V lookup: CDR1 SGHRS, CDR2 YFSETQ. The ends lost 0 bases at V and 2 bases at J; junction bases unmatched: 4. CDR3 residues: CASSLEDRAPYEQYV. The CDR3 DNA sequence: TGCGCCAGCAGCTTGGAGGACAGGGCGCCCTACGAGCAGTACGTC.

This clone has just one count. The chain employs TRBV6-2 or TRBV6-3 and TRBJ2-7, with 8 bases aligning to TRBD2. The germline gives CDR1 MNHEY, CDR2 SVGEGT. V shed 4 bases, J shed 7 bases, and the junction held 18 bases outside the gene matches. CDR3 length: 17 amino acids. The CDR3 is CASSFKTGLGDTGEQYF. The CDR3 region has the DNA TGTGCCAGCAGTTTCAAGACGGGACTAGGGGACACAGGGGAGCAGTACTTC.

Only a few counts were recorded for this clone. The rearrangement links TRBV29-1 to TRBJ2-7; D is undetermined. CDR1 SQVTM and CDR2 ANQGSEA come from the germline V gene. CDR3 length: 11 amino acids. Trimming left V 6 bases short and J 1 base short, with 7 bases between. CDR3 DNA sequence: TGCAGCGTCGCGAATTCCTACGAGCAGTACTTC. Its translation: CSVANSYEQYF.

The chain employs TRBV24-1 and TRBJ2-1; 14 bases agree with TRBD2. The CDR3 has 19 residues. Germline-derived CDR1 and CDR2 are KGHDR and SFDVKD. V shed 6 bases, J shed 4 bases, and the junction held 13 bases outside the gene matches. The DNA of the CDR3 is TGTGCCACCAGTCCCACCTCTGGAGGGACTAGCGGGAGTTACAATGAGCAGTTCTTC. Translating gives CATSPTSGGTSGSYNEQFF.

The CDR3 nucleotides are TGTGCCAGCAGCGTTACAGGGGGTCGGTCGAACACTGAAGCTTTCTTT. The encoded protein is CASSVTGGRSNTEAFF. V is TRBV11-2 and J is TRBJ1-1; 8 nucleotides match TRBD1. The CDR3 is 16 amino acids. V lost 5 bases to trimming and J lost 1 base; unmatched junction nucleotides: 9. Germline CDR1 and CDR2: SGHAT and FQNNGV.

About this clone: Sequence at one end of the junction differs from germline and may be a read error. This chain links TRBV5-4 with TRBJ2-2; 10 bases line up with TRBD1. This CDR3 comprises 16 residues. CDR1 is SGHNT and CDR2 is YYREEE in the germline V gene (reference sequence). CDR3: CASSLGTGANTGELFF. The DNA of the CDR3 is TGTGCCAGCAGTTTGGGGACAGGGGCGAACACCGGGGAGCTGTTTTTT.

The chain employs TRBV6-2 or TRBV6-3 and TRBJ2-2; D might be TRBD1 (6 bases). Trimming cost V 6 bases and J 3 bases, with 11 bases left between them. Germline V gene sequence: CDR1 MNHEY, CDR2 SVGEGT. The CDR3 totals 14 residues. CDR3 nucleotides: TGTGCCAGCAGCAGGGGCTCCTACACCGGGGAGCTGTTTTTT. Its protein product is CASSRGSYTGELFF.

The CDR3: CSVVFRGTNEKLFF. In nucleotides, the CDR3 is TGCAGCGTTGTTTTCAGGGGAACTAATGAAAAACTGTTTTTT. The chain carries TRBV29-1 and TRBJ1-4; weak D call: TRBD1 (6 bases). V was clipped by 4 bases and J by 1 base, with 10 bases between them. The CDR3 covers 14 residues. Germline values: CDR1 SQVTM, CDR2 ANQGSEA.

This clone came up once. The chain links TRBV5-1 to TRBJ1-1; 9 bases agree with TRBD1. Germline loops: CDR1 SGHRS, CDR2 YFSETQ. The CDR3 totals 15 residues. Losses at the gene ends were 4 bases for V and 6 bases for J; bases not matched to a gene: 10. CDR3 sequence reads: CASSTNRGQGAEAFF. The CDR3 nucleotides read TGCGCCAGCAGCACCAACAGGGGGCAAGGCGCTGAAGCTTTCTTT.

The CDR3 loop is CSASQGPGSYGYTF. DNA of the CDR3: TGCAGCGCTTCACAGGGCCCGGGTAGCTATGGCTACACCTTC. This rearrangement joins TRBV29-1 to TRBJ1-2; TRBD1 might be the D (6 bases). V lost 7 bases and J 4 bases, leaving 19 bases between the germline ends. Germline V gene sequence: CDR1 SQVTM, CDR2 ANQGSEA. CDR3 length: 14 amino acids.

V and J are TRBV12-3 or TRBV12-4 and TRBJ2-1; 8 bases match TRBD2. V lost 2 bases and J lost 10; bases outside the gene matches: 4. This CDR3 has 13 residues. The CDR3: CASSLTASGEQFF. CDR3 sequence (DNA): TGTGCCAGCAGTTTAACAGCTAGCGGGGAGCAGTTCTTC.

The rearrangement joins TRBV7-9 to TRBJ2-7; TRBD2 matches 9 bases. The CDR3 consists of 16 residues. The germline V gene has CDR1 SEHNR and CDR2 FQNEAQ (reference sequence). Losses at the gene ends were 5 bases for V and 0 bases for J; bases not matched to a gene: 8. CDR3 DNA: TGTGCCAGCAGCCAGCCACTAGCGGGCCACTCCTACGAGCAGTACTTC. Translated, it gives CASSQPLAGHSYEQYF. The whole variable domain, filled in from reference TRBV7-9 and TRBJ2-7, reads DTGVSQNPRHKITKRGQNVTFRCDPISEHNRLYWYRQTLGQGPEFLTYFQNEAQLEKSRLLSDRFSAERPKGSFSTLEIQRTEQGDSAMYLCASSQPLAGHSYEQYFGPGTRLTVT.

This clone was counted a single time. This chain links TRBV28 with TRBJ2-7, with a possible D match to TRBD1 (6 bases). CDR1 MDHEN and CDR2 SYDVKM come from the germline V gene. The CDR3 has 13 residues. Deletions cut 8 bases from V and 5 bases from J, with 16 bases between. CDR3 sequence (DNA): TGTGCCAGCTACGGTCAGGGGTTTCACGAGCAGTACTTC. As protein: CASYGQGFHEQYF. Drawing the rest from reference TRBV28 and TRBJ2-7, the complete variable domain is DVKVTQSSRYLVKRTGEKVFLECVQDMDHENMFWYRQDPGLGLRLIYFSYDVKMKEKGDIPEGYSVSREKKERFSLILESASTNQTSMYLCASYGQGFHEQYFGPGTRLTVT.

The V gene is TRBV2, the J gene TRBJ2-1; D remains unclear. The CDR3 runs to 13 residues. CDR1 SNHLY and CDR2 FYNNEI come from the germline V gene. Trimming removed 1 base from V and 5 bases from J, with 6 bases in between. The CDR3 nucleotides are TGTGCCAGCAGTGAAGGGCCGAACAATGAGCAGTTCTTC. Translation: CASSEGPNNEQFF.

This chain links TRBV27 with TRBJ2-3; 7 bases are a match to TRBD1. With 4 bases clipped from V and 0 bases from J, the junction kept 4 bases outside the gene matches. Per germline, CDR1 MNHEY and CDR2 SMNVEV (reference sequence). There are 15 residues in the CDR3. This CDR3 is CASSSGQLSTDTQYF. The CDR3 DNA reads as TGTGCCAGCAGTTCGGGACAGCTAAGCACAGATACGCAGTATTTT.

The V call is TRBV6-5, the J call TRBJ2-3; maybe TRBD2 (6 bases). Deletions cut 1 base from V and 5 bases from J, with 10 bases between. This CDR3 region has 14 residues. In germline, CDR1 is MNHEY, CDR2 SVGAGI. The CDR3 protein is CASSYWAGKDTQYF. The CDR3, as DNA: TGTGCCAGCAGTTACTGGGCGGGGAAAGATACGCAGTATTTT.

The rearrangement uses TRBV3-1 (or the pseudogene TRBV3-2) and TRBJ2-1; 10 positions match TRBD2. CDR1 LGHDT and CDR2 YNNKEL come from the germline V gene (reference sequence). This CDR3 has 15 residues. The trim removed 1 base at V and 10 bases at J, leaving 7 bases unmatched. The CDR3 DNA reads TGTGCCAGCAGCCAAGTTGCTAGCGGGAGTGTCGAGCAGTTCTTC. Amino acid sequence: CASSQVASGSVEQFF.

The V and J genes are TRBV20-1 and TRBJ1-2; weak D call: TRBD1 (5 bases). V dropped 7 bases and J dropped 4 bases, with 10 bases sitting between them. From germline, CDR1 is DFQATT and CDR2 SNEGSKA (reference sequence). This CDR3 has 11 amino acids. CDR3 bases: TGCAGTGGGGGAGGGGTCTATGGCTACACCTTC. Its translation is CSGGGVYGYTF.

The genes are TRBV28 and TRBJ2-5; TRBD1 might be the D (6 bases). The V gene lost 8 bases and the J gene lost 5 bases, with 24 bases spanning the gap. The CDR3 sequence is 16 residues long. CDR1 and CDR2 (germline): MDHEN, SYDVKM. CDR3 nucleotides: TGTGCCAGCGTTTCGATCGTGCAGGGGAAGTGGGAGACCCAGTACTTC. Protein product: CASVSIVQGKWETQYF.

A few counts support this clone. The V gene is TRBV11-3, the J gene TRBJ2-2, with 9 bases that match TRBD1. The germline V gene encodes CDR1 SGHNT and CDR2 YENEEA. The CDR3 runs to 15 residues. With 5 bases clipped from V and 5 bases from J, the junction kept 6 bases outside the gene matches. CDR3 sequence reads: CASSPGQGFTGELFF. In nucleotides, the CDR3 is TGTGCCAGCAGCCCGGGACAGGGATTTACCGGGGAGCTGTTTTTT.